What follows are 15 T cell receptor beta chains derived from one specimen sequenced in a study of CD8 T cells in ankylosing spondylitis. TCRdb passed the 5' RACE reads through MiXCR, listing each CDR3 protein once. The sample has about 440,000 distinct CDR3 sequences; roughly 18% are singletons. These TCRs' antigens remain unknown. Study findings and constraints: Ankylosing spondylitis blood appeared to carry a characteristic TCR beta motif of roughly eight highly homologous variants.

What was sequenced was blood, either unsorted or a sorted T cell fraction (not recorded which). The receptors were gathered from a male donor with ankylosing spondylitis.

The chain couples TRBV28 to TRBJ2-7; D is unclear. The CDR3 totals 18 residues. Germline values: CDR1 MDHEN, CDR2 SYDVKM. Between the trimmed V and J ends, which lost 3 bases and 2 bases, there was a span of 23 bases. The CDR3 here is CASSFALRRGRITYEQYF. The CDR3 nucleotides are TGTGCCAGCAGTTTCGCCCTCCGCCGCGGTAGAATTACCTACGAGCAGTACTTC.

This clonotype was seen only a few times. The CDR3 DNA is TGTGCCAGCAGCTATTATACCTCGAGCTCCTACAATGAGCAGTTCTTC. It codes for CASSYYTSSSYNEQFF. The gene calls are TRBV5-6 and TRBJ2-1; unclear D gene. Germline V gene data show CDR1 as SGHDT and CDR2 as YYEEEE. The V and J ends lost 3 bases and 0 bases respectively, with 13 bases between them. The CDR3 loop spans 16 amino acids.

This clonotype came up many times. The V and J genes are TRBV9 and TRBJ2-3; 11 nucleotides line up with TRBD2. The V gene's germline CDR1 is SGDLS and CDR2 YYNGEE. V gave up 0 bases and J gave up 2 bases; unmatched junction bases: 11. This CDR3 region has 19 residues. The CDR3 here is CASSVAPSSGRRFTDTQYF. Written as DNA, the CDR3 is TGTGCCAGCAGCGTAGCCCCGTCTAGCGGGAGGCGTTTCACAGATACGCAGTATTTT.

The chain links TRBV27 to TRBJ1-2; D gene ambiguous. The germline V and J ends were trimmed by 3 bases and 5 bases, with 10 bases remaining between them. CDR1 and CDR2 (germline): MNHEY, SMNVEV (reference sequence). This CDR3 has 13 residues. This chain's CDR3 is CASSFWRNYGYTF. The CDR3 bases are TGTGCCAGCAGTTTCTGGAGAAATTATGGCTACACCTTC.

The chain combines TRBV20-1 with TRBJ1-5; D might be TRBD1 (6 bases). V lost 7 bases and J lost 6, with 16 bases in between. Germline CDR1 DFQATT, CDR2 SNEGSKA (reference sequence). CDR3 size: 13 residues. In nucleotides, the CDR3 is TGCAGTGGTTTTGGGCAGGGGAGTCAGCCCCAGCATTTT. The encoded protein is CSGFGQGSQPQHF.

V and J are TRBV24-1 and TRBJ2-2; a weak D match, TRBD1 (5 bases). V was pared by 2 bases and J by 5 bases, with 14 bases between. Germline lookup yields CDR1 KGHDR and CDR2 SFDVKD. The CDR3 is made up of 16 amino acids. CDR3 nucleotides: TGTGCCACCAGTGATTCTCAGGGCTTTCGTACCGGGGAGCTGTTTTTT. This translates into CATSDSQGFRTGELFF.

The rearrangement links TRBV3-1 to TRBJ2-3, with TRBD2 identical over 10 bases. The junction had 9 bases not matched to a gene; V was cut back by 0 bases and J by 0 bases. CDR1 is LGHDT, CDR2 YNNKEL, per germline (reference sequence). The length of the CDR3 is 19 residues. CDR3: CASSQDRTSGLTSTDTQYF. CDR3 coding DNA: TGTGCCAGCAGCCAAGATAGGACTAGCGGACTTACCAGCACAGATACGCAGTATTTT.

The CDR3 DNA follows: TGTGCCAGCACCCAGGGGTGGCAGCCCCAGCATTTT. It translates to CASTQGWQPQHF. The chain has TRBV6-1 and TRBJ1-5, with D possibly matching TRBD1 (6 bases). CDR1 MNHNS and CDR2 SASEGT come from the germline V gene. This CDR3 is built from 12 residues. V was clipped by 7 bases and J by 7 bases, with 11 bases between them.

This chain links TRBV7-9 with TRBJ1-1; D is possibly TRBD1 (6 bases). Germline lookup yields CDR1 SEHNR and CDR2 FQNEAQ (reference sequence). The CDR3 has 14 amino acids. The V end was cut by 2 bases, the J end by 2 bases, with 9 bases between. The CDR3 region is CASSLTTGNTEAFF. The CDR3 nucleotides read TGTGCCAGCAGCTTAACGACAGGAAACACTGAAGCTTTCTTT.

The rearrangement uses TRBV27 and TRBJ2-3, with a tentative D call TRBD2 (5 bases). CDR1 is MNHEY and CDR2 is SMNVEV in the germline V gene (reference sequence). Deletions cut 4 bases from V and 0 bases from J, with 8 bases between. The CDR3 runs to 14 residues. The CDR3 region has the DNA TGTGCCAGCAGTTGGCTAGCTAGCACAGATACGCAGTATTTT. Protein product: CASSWLASTDTQYF.

The chain links TRBV6-6 to TRBJ2-1; D is unresolved. Germline V gives CDR1 MNHNY, CDR2 SVGAGI (reference sequence). Trimming stripped 4 bases from V and 5 bases from J, with 6 bases between. The CDR3 totals 12 residues. Here the CDR3 reads CASSWVDNEQFF. DNA of the CDR3: TGTGCCAGCAGTTGGGTAGACAATGAGCAGTTCTTC.

The chain uses TRBV28 and TRBJ1-1; a possible D gene is TRBD1 (5 bases). In germline, CDR1 is MDHEN, CDR2 SYDVKM. V lost 3 bases and J lost 7, with 9 bases in between. The CDR3 is made up of 12 amino acids. The CDR3 nucleotides are TGTGCCAGCAGTTTCCCGGGGCTTGAAGCTTTCTTT. Its translation: CASSFPGLEAFF.

In this sample, this clonotype turned up a few times. The chain couples TRBV4-1 to TRBJ2-7; perhaps TRBD1 as D (6 bases). Trimming shortened V by 1 base and J by 3 bases, and 13 bases separated the two germline ends. Germline CDR1 is MGHRA and CDR2 is YSYEKL. The CDR3 is made up of 15 amino acids. In DNA, the CDR3 is TGCGCCAGCAGCCAAGGAGAGAGGGGGTACTACGAGCAGTACTTC. It is translated as CASSQGERGYYEQYF.

This sequence joins TRBV5-1 and TRBJ1-5; 7 positions match TRBD1. Looked up from germline, CDR1 is SGHRS and CDR2 is YFSETQ. The CDR3 runs 15 residues. Unmatched junction bases numbered 6, after V lost 0 bases and J lost 6 bases. The CDR3 sequence is CASSLEGAQGQPQHF. For the CDR3, the DNA is TGCGCCAGCAGCTTGGAGGGGGCGCAGGGTCAGCCCCAGCATTTT.

This clonotype was found a few times. This chain joins TRBV7-2 and TRBJ1-5, with 9 positions matching TRBD1. With 5 bases clipped from V and 3 bases from J, the junction kept 8 bases outside the gene matches. The CDR3 length is 16 residues. Germline loops: CDR1 SGHTA, CDR2 FQGNSA. In DNA form, the CDR3 reads TGTGCCAGCAGCCCCGGGACAGGGACAGACAATCAGCCCCAGCATTTT. Its translation: CASSPGTGTDNQPQHF.